The 13 T cell receptor beta chains listed next were all sequenced from one sample in a study of T cells in Graves' hyperthyroidism and ophthalmopathy. There were TCR beta CDR3 regions amplified from RNA transcripts. HTBI primers drove first-round RT-PCR of the TCR CDR3. TCRdb passed the multiplex PCR reads through MiXCR, listing each CDR3 protein once. Here the sample spans hundreds of thousands of distinct CDR3 sequences, around 15% being singletons. Sequencing was done on a sample of blood. Receptor source: a woman in her 50s with Graves' ophthalmopathy.

This chain joins TRBV7-2 and TRBJ2-7; 7 bases map to TRBD1. The trim removed 7 bases at V and 3 bases at J, leaving 12 bases unmatched. Looked up from germline, CDR1 is SGHTA and CDR2 is FQGNSA. This CDR3 comprises 15 residues. CDR3 bases: TGTGCCAGCACCCAGTTGCTGACAGGGCACTACGAGCAGTACTTC. Its translation is CASTQLLTGHYEQYF.

This rearrangement joins TRBV25-1 to TRBJ1-2, with 7 nucleotides matching TRBD1. The CDR3 length is 14 residues. Trimming at V came to 5 bases and at J to 7 bases, leaving 10 bases not matched to a gene. Germline V gives CDR1 MGHDK, CDR2 SYGVNS. The CDR3 spells CASSSLGGVFGYTF. CDR3 sequence (DNA): TGTGCCAGCAGTTCTCTAGGGGGCGTGTTTGGCTACACCTTC.

In its sample, this clonotype was seen many times. The chain recombines TRBV28 with TRBJ1-2, with D possibly TRBD1 on 5 matching bases. Between the trimmed V and J ends, which lost 4 bases and 4 bases, there was a span of 22 bases. This CDR3 has 17 residues. Per germline, CDR1 MDHEN and CDR2 SYDVKM. The CDR3 DNA reads as TGTGCCAGCAGTTGGGACCGCGGAACCAAGGACTTCTATGGCTACACCTTC. Translating it yields CASSWDRGTKDFYGYTF.

This clonotype has more than one count but fewer than ten. The CDR3 DNA is TGTGCCAGCAGTGACCCCTGGGACAGCGCCGGTACGCAGTATTTT. This gives the protein CASSDPWDSAGTQYF. The gene calls are TRBV27 and TRBJ2-3; 7 bases line up with TRBD1. CDR1 and CDR2 (germline): MNHEY, SMNVEV (reference sequence). The CDR3 loop spans 15 amino acids. J lost 8 bases, V lost 5 bases, and 13 bases had no gene match.

A word on this clonotype: A much larger clone differs from this one at a single base, so this may be a read error. V gene TRBV7-2 combines with J gene TRBJ2-7, with a possible D match to TRBD2 (5 bases). Germline assignment: CDR1 SGHTA and CDR2 FQGNSA. The V end lost 5 bases, the J end lost 2 bases, and 13 bases lay between the germline ends. The CDR3 is 14 amino acids. DNA of the CDR3: TGTGCCAGCAGCCAGCAAAGCGGACCCTACGAGCAGTACTTC. This translates into CASSQQSGPYEQYF.

This clonotype was seen at least ten times. The chain is built from TRBV5-1 and TRBJ2-1; TRBD2 aligns across 13 bases. CDR3 length: 18 residues. Germline trimming cut 4 bases from V and 6 bases from J; bases unmatched to any gene: 13. The germline gives CDR1 SGHRS, CDR2 YFSETQ. CDR3 sequence reads: CASSETSGRAGSANEQFF. The CDR3 coding sequence is TGCGCCAGCAGCGAAACTAGCGGGAGGGCCGGTTCGGCCAATGAGCAGTTCTTC.

This clonotype was observed many times. V is TRBV27 and J is TRBJ2-7; TRBD2 agrees at 11 bases. Per the germline V gene, CDR1 is MNHEY and CDR2 is SMNVEV (reference sequence). The CDR3 has 15 amino acids. V lost 6 bases and J lost 3; bases outside the gene matches: 7. The CDR3: CASRTLAGDYYEQYF. As DNA, the CDR3 is TGTGCCAGCAGGACACTAGCGGGAGATTACTACGAGCAGTACTTC.

This clonotype came up many times. The chain couples TRBV28 to TRBJ2-3; D perhaps matches TRBD2 (6 bases). CDR3 size: 16 residues. V was clipped by 2 bases and J by 5 bases, with 17 bases between them. The germline V gene has CDR1 MDHEN and CDR2 SYDVKM. CDR3 amino acids: CASSLRSGLAQDTQYF. In DNA form, the CDR3 reads TGTGCCAGCAGTTTACGGTCCGGGCTAGCGCAAGATACGCAGTATTTT. Complete variable domain (other parts from reference TRBV28 and TRBJ2-3): DVKVTQSSRYLVKRTGEKVFLECVQDMDHENMFWYRQDPGLGLRLIYFSYDVKMKEKGDIPEGYSVSREKKERFSLILESASTNQTSMYLCASSLRSGLAQDTQYFGPGTRLTVL.

This clonotype came up many times. The gene calls are TRBV12-3 or TRBV12-4 and TRBJ1-5; D remains unclear. Trimming shortened V by 5 bases and J by 13 bases, and 15 bases separated the two germline ends. The CDR3 has 12 amino acids. The CDR3 sequence: CASSPVQAPQHF. The CDR3 coding sequence is TGTGCCAGCAGTCCGGTGCAGGCACCTCAGCATTTT.

There are many counts of this clonotype. The V gene is TRBV29-1, the J gene TRBJ1-1; D remains unclear. The CDR3 is made up of 13 amino acids. Deletions cut 1 base from V and 5 bases from J, with 11 bases between. Germline V CDR1 and CDR2: SQVTM, ANQGSEA. The CDR3: CSVEGRMRTEAFF. The CDR3 DNA reads TGCAGCGTTGAAGGGAGGATGCGAACTGAAGCTTTCTTT. The whole variable domain, filled in from reference TRBV29-1 and TRBJ1-1, reads SAVISQKPSRDICQRGTSLTIQCQVDSQVTMMFWYRQQPGQSLTLIATANQGSEATYESGFVIDKFPISRPNLTFSTLTVSNMSPEDSSIYLCSVEGRMRTEAFFGQGTRLTVV.

This clonotype was seen many times. The chain employs TRBV7-9 and TRBJ2-2; 12 nucleotides align to TRBD2. CDR3 size: 16 residues. The V gene end was trimmed by 4 bases and the J gene end by 4 bases; junction bases not matched to a gene: 4. The germline V gene encodes CDR1 SEHNR and CDR2 FQNEAQ (reference sequence). The DNA of the CDR3 is TGTGCCAGCAGCTACATGACTAGCGGGAGCACCGGGGAGCTGTTTTTT. Its translation is CASSYMTSGSTGELFF.

This clonotype was seen many times. V and J are TRBV7-9 and TRBJ2-1, with TRBD2 identical over 7 bases. J gave up 0 bases and V 10 bases, and 6 bases lay outside the gene matches. The CDR3 contains 14 residues. CDR1 is SEHNR, CDR2 FQNEAQ, per germline (reference sequence). The CDR3 coding sequence is TGTGCCAACGGGGCTAGCGGCTCCTACAATGAGCAGTTCTTC. This gives the protein CANGASGSYNEQFF. The whole variable domain, remainder taken from reference TRBV7-9 and TRBJ2-1, is DTGVSQNPRHKITKRGQNVTFRCDPISEHNRLYWYRQTLGQGPEFLTYFQNEAQLEKSRLLSDRFSAERPKGSFSTLEIQRTEQGDSAMYLCANGASGSYNEQFFGPGTRLTVL.

This clonotype was seen ten or more times. The V and J genes are TRBV11-3 and TRBJ1-1, with 10 bases identical to TRBD1. In germline, CDR1 is SGHNT, CDR2 YENEEA. The CDR3 totals 15 residues. Trimming took 5 bases from V and 3 from J; bases not matched to a gene: 6. CDR3: CASSGQGGRYTEAFF. In DNA, the CDR3 is TGTGCCAGCAGCGGACAGGGGGGAAGGTACACTGAAGCTTTCTTT.